This TCR beta chain came from a study of T-cell memory formation after mild COVID-19. Turning to the study itself: Most TCR clusters belonged to a single donor.

General study points: Researchers could not confirm that second-wave clones peaking on day 37 targeted SARS-CoV-2.

CDR1 is LGHNA, CDR2 YSLEER, per germline. The CDR3 length is 15 residues. Trimming shortened V by 0 bases and J by 4 bases, and 10 bases separated the two germline ends. This clonotype showed up just a few times. Its antigen is not known. TCR alpha and TCR beta cDNA libraries with sample barcodes and UMIs came from 5'RACE using constant-segment primers. TCRdb re-analysed the 5' RACE reads in MiXCR, keeping a single row per CDR3 protein. Here the sample spans approximately 430,000 distinct CDR3 sequences, around 22% being singletons. This TCR was sampled from an adult woman who had mild COVID-19 (a few samples of this study predate the infection). Cell type and time point are not known. The chain links TRBV4-3 to TRBJ2-1; D may correspond to TRBD1 or TRBD2 (5 bases each). The specimen was PBMCs or a T cell subset sorted from them (not recorded which). The CDR3 DNA reads as TGCGCCAGCAGCCAAGAGGGGGTCCTATACAATGAGCAGTTCTTC. Translated, it gives CASSQEGVLYNEQFF.